The source of this T cell receptor beta chain is a study of T-cell reconstitution after alpha-beta-depleted transplantation in children. Notes on the study in general: Once a year had passed after transplant, T-cell counts and diversity came mostly from newly produced T cells. About two months after transplant, alpha-beta T cells reportedly came from several hundred expanded graft clones.

This clonotype was seen repeatedly, ten times or more. Its specificity is not known. Unique molecular identifiers were built into the TCRbeta library. TCRdb passed the PCR reads through MiXCR, listing each CDR3 protein once. The table includes about 580,000 distinct CDR3 sequences, under 25% detected once. Germline values: CDR1 MNHEY, CDR2 SVGAGI. Trimming took off 2 bases at V and 1 base at J, with 9 bases between the two ends. The CDR3 contains 15 residues. The specimen comprised PBMCs, mostly from graft donor cells, sampled 360 days after TCRalphabeta/CD19-depleted stem cell transplant. This clonotype originated in a boy under two years old who had a stem cell transplant for acute myeloid leukemia, so the T cells may come from the graft donor. The rearrangement joins TRBV6-5 to TRBJ2-1; D possibly matches TRBD1 or TRBD2 (5 bases each). CDR3 region: CASSYGRESYNEQFF. The CDR3 DNA sequence: TGTGCCAGCAGTTACGGCAGGGAGTCCTACAATGAGCAGTTCTTC.